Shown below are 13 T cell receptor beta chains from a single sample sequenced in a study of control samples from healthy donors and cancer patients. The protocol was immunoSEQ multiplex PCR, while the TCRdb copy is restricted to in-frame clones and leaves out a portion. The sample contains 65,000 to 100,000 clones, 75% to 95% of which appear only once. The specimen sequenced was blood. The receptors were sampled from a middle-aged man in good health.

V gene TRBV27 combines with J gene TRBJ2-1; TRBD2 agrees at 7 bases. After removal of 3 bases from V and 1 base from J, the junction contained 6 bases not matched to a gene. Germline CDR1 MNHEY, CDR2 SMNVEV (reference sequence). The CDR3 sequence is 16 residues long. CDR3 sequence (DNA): TGTGCCAGCAGTTTGGGAGGGCTTCGTTCCTACAATGAGCAGTTCTTC. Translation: CASSLGGLRSYNEQFF.

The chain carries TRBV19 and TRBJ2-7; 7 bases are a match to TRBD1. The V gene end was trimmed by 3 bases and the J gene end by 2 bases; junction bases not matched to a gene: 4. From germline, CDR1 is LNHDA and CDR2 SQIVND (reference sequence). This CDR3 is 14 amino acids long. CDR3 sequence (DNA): TGTGCCAGTAGTATGGCAGGGGGACCCTACGAGCAGTACTTC. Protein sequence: CASSMAGGPYEQYF.

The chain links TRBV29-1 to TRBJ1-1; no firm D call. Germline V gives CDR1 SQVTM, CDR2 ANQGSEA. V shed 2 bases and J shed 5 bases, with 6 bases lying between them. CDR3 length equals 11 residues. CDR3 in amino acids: CSVERTTEAFF. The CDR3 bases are TGCAGCGTTGAAAGGACGACTGAAGCTTTCTTT.

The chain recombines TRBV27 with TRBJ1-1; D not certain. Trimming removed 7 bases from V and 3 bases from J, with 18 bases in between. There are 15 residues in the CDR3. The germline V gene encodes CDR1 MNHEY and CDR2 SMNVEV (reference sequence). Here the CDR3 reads CASTKSGVRDTEAFF. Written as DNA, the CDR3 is TGTGCCAGCACTAAATCTGGGGTAAGGGACACTGAAGCTTTCTTT.

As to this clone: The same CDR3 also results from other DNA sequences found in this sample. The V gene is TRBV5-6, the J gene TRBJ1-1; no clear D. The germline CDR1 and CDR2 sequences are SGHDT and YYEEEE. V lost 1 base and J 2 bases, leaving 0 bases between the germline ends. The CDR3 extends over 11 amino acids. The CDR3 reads CASSLNTEAFF. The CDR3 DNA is TGTGCCAGCAGCTTGAACACTGAAGCTTTCTTT.

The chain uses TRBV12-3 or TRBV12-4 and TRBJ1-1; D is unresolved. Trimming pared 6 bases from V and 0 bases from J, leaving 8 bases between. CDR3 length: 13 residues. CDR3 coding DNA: TGTGCCAGCAGGGGTCAGATGAACACTGAAGCTTTCTTT. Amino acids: CASRGQMNTEAFF.

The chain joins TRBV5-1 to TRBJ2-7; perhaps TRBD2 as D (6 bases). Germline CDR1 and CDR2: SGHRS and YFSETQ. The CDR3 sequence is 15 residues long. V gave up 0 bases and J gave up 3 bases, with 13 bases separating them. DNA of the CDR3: TGCGCCAGCAGCTTGGGGGGCTCCGGGGGCTACGAGCAGTACTTC. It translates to CASSLGGSGGYEQYF.

The CDR3 region has the DNA TGTGCCAGTAGTATCTCCGACTCGGCAGTGAACTATGGCTACACCTTC. Encoded protein: CASSISDSAVNYGYTF. The V gene is TRBV19, the J gene TRBJ1-2, with no clear D. The V end was cut by 3 bases, the J end by 2 bases, with 16 bases between. The CDR3 contains 16 residues. Germline V gene data show CDR1 as LNHDA and CDR2 as SQIVND (reference sequence).

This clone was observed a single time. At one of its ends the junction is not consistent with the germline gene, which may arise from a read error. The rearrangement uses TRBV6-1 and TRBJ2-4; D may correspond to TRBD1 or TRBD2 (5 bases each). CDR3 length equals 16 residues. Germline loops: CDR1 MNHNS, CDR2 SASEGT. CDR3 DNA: TGTACCAGCAGTGCCTATCCTGGGGGAACCAAAAACATTCAGTACTTC. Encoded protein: CTSSAYPGGTKNIQYF.

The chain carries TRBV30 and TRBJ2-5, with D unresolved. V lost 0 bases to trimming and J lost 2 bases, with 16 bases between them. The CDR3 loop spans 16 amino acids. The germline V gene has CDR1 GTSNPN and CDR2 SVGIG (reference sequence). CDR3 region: CAWSVGASDLQETQYF. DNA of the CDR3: TGTGCCTGGAGTGTAGGAGCGAGTGATCTTCAAGAGACCCAGTACTTC.

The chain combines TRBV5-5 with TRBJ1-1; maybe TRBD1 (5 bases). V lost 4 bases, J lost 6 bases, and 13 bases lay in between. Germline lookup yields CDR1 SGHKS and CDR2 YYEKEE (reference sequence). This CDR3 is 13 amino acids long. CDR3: CASSGDLPAEAFF. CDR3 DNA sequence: TGTGCCAGCAGCGGGGACCTACCTGCTGAAGCTTTCTTT.

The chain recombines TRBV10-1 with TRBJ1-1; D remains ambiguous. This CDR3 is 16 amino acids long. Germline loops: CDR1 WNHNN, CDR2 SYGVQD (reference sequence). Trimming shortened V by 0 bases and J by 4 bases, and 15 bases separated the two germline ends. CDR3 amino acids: CASSESSLSGSTEAFF. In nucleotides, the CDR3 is TGCGCCAGCAGTGAGTCGAGCCTTTCTGGCAGCACTGAAGCTTTCTTT.

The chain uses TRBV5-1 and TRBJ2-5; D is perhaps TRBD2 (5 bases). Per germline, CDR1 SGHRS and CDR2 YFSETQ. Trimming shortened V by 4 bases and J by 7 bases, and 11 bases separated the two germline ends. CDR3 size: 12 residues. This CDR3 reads CASSQAGGTQYF. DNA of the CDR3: TGCGCCAGCAGCCAAGCAGGAGGGACCCAGTACTTC.